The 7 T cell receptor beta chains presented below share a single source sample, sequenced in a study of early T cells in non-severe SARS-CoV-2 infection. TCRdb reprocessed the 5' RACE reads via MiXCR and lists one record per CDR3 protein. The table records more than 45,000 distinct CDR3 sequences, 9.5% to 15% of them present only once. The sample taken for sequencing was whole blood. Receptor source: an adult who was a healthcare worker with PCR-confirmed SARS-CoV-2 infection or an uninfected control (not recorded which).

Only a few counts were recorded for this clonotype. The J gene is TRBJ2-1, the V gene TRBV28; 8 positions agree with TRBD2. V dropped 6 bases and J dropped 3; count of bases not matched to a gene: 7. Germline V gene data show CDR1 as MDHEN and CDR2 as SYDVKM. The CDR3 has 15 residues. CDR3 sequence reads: CASRRRAGVYNEQFF. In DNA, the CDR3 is TGTGCCAGCAGAAGGCGAGCGGGGGTCTACAATGAGCAGTTCTTC.

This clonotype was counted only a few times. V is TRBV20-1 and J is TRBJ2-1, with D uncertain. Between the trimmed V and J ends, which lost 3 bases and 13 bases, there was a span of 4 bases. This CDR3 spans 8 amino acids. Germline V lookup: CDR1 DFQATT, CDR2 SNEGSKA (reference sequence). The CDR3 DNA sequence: TGCAGTGCTAGCCAACAGTTCTTC. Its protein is CSASQQFF.

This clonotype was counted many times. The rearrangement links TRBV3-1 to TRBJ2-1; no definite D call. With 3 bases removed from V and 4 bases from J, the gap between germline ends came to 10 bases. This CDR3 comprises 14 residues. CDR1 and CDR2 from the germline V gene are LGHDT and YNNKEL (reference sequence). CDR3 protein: CASSHLGSYNEQFF. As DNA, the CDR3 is TGTGCCAGCAGCCATTTAGGGTCTTACAATGAGCAGTTCTTC.

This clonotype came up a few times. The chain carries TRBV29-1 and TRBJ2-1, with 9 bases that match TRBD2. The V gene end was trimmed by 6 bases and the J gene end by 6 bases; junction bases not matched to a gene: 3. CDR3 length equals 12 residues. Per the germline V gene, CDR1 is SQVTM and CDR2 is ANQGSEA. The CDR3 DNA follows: TGCAGCGTCCCGGGACTAGCCAATGAGCAGTTCTTC. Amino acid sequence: CSVPGLANEQFF.

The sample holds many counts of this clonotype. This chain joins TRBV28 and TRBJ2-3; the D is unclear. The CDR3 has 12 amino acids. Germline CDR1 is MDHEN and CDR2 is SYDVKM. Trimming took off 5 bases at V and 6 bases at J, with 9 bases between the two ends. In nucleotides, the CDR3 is TGTGCCAGCAGTCCTGGTAGGGATACGCAGTATTTT. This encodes CASSPGRDTQYF.

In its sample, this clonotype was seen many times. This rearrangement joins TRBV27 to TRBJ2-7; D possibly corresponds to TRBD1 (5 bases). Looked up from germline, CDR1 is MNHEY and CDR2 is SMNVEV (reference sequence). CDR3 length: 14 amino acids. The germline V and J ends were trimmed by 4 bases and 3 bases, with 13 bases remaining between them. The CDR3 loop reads CASSWAGHVYEQYF. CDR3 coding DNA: TGTGCCAGCAGTTGGGCAGGGCATGTCTACGAGCAGTACTTC.

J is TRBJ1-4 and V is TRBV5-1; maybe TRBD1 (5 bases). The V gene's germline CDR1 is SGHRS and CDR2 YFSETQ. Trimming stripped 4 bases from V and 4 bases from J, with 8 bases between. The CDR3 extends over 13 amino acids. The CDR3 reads CASSTGGNEKLFF. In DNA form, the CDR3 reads TGCGCCAGCAGCACCGGGGGTAATGAAAAACTGTTTTTT.